Presented here are 32 T cell receptor beta chains from one specimen sequenced in a study of OX40 agonist ivuxolimab in advanced cancers. Profiling relied on immunoSEQ multiplex PCR, and the TCRdb table lists in-frame clones only, not all of them. The table shows about 70,000 clones, with around 86% occurring only once. The source was CD4+ or CD8+ T cells sorted from blood, collected in a trial of the OX40 agonist ivuxolimab. The receptor set was obtained from an adult with an advanced solid tumor such as melanoma, head and neck, liver or kidney cancer.

This chain joins TRBV19 and TRBJ1-2; 7 nucleotides line up with TRBD1. V shed 3 bases, J shed 7 bases, and the junction held 17 bases outside the gene matches. This CDR3 spans 17 amino acids. Looked up from germline, CDR1 is LNHDA and CDR2 is SQIVND (reference sequence). The CDR3 spells CASSIRLGEQGKGGYTF. The DNA for the CDR3 is TGTGCCAGTAGTATTCGCCTCGGCGAACAGGGGAAAGGTGGCTACACCTTC.

This chain uses TRBV6-5 with TRBJ1-1; D remains unclear. This CDR3 has 12 residues. The V and J ends lost 5 bases and 8 bases respectively, with 12 bases between them. Germline V gives CDR1 MNHEY, CDR2 SVGAGI. CDR3: CASSEYRKEAFF. The DNA of the CDR3 is TGTGCCAGCAGTGAATACCGGAAAGAAGCTTTCTTT.

The rearrangement uses TRBV18 and TRBJ2-2, with TRBD1 identical over 7 bases. The CDR3 spans 17 residues. Trimming cost V 1 base and J 2 bases; bases outside gene matches: 7. Looked up from germline, CDR1 is KGHSH and CDR2 is LQKENI. CDR3 protein: CASSPRTGTYNTGELFF. For the CDR3, the DNA is TGTGCCAGCTCACCACGGACAGGAACTTACAACACCGGGGAGCTGTTTTTT.

This clone has only one observation. V gene TRBV5-1 combines with J gene TRBJ1-6; 9 nucleotides line up with TRBD1. Germline V lookup: CDR1 SGHRS, CDR2 YFSETQ. CDR3 size: 15 residues. Trimming removed 3 bases from V and 7 bases from J; junction bases left unmatched: 5. The CDR3 here is CASSSLGTGNSPLHF. DNA of the CDR3: TGCGCCAGCAGCTCGCTGGGGACAGGGAATTCACCCCTCCACTTT.

The chain combines TRBV6-6 with TRBJ2-1; TRBD2 matches at 9 bases. The germline V gene encodes CDR1 MNHNY and CDR2 SVGAGI (reference sequence). V shed 0 bases and J 8 bases; nucleotides not matched to a gene: 8. CDR3 size: 16 residues. CDR3 in DNA: TGTGCCAGCAGTTACTCGAGGCTAGCGGGGCGGTATGAGCAGTTCTTC. Amino acids: CASSYSRLAGRYEQFF.

This chain connects TRBV5-8 to TRBJ2-7; D is undetermined. Germline V gives CDR1 SGHTS, CDR2 YDEGEE. V was shortened by 0 bases and J by 4 bases, with 8 bases between the two germline ends. The CDR3 runs 13 residues. This chain's CDR3 is CASSLGPPYEQYF. The CDR3 DNA sequence: TGTGCCAGCAGCTTGGGACCTCCTTACGAGCAGTACTTC.

The rearrangement joins TRBV7-9 to TRBJ2-2; maybe TRBD2 (6 bases). Trimming removed 4 bases from V and 3 bases from J, with 6 bases in between. The CDR3 has 13 amino acids. CDR1 and CDR2 from the germline V gene are SEHNR and FQNEAQ (reference sequence). CDR3 coding DNA: TGTGCCAGCAGCTGGGGGGACACCGGGGAGCTGTTTTTT. It yields the protein CASSWGDTGELFF.

The chain uses TRBV6-1 and TRBJ1-2, with D possibly TRBD1 on 6 matching bases. Germline lookup yields CDR1 MNHNS and CDR2 SASEGT. CDR3 length equals 16 residues. Trimming cost V 2 bases and J 1 base, with 14 bases left between them. The CDR3 spells CASSELRGQLNYGYTF. The CDR3 bases are TGTGCCAGCAGTGAACTACGTGGACAGCTTAACTATGGCTACACCTTC.

This clone has a handful of counts. The chain has TRBV10-1 and TRBJ1-2, with D unclear. Germline loops: CDR1 WNHNN, CDR2 SYGVQD (reference sequence). Trimming cost V 7 bases and J 0 bases, with 12 bases left between them. The CDR3 consists of 14 residues. The CDR3 sequence is CASNDNRANYGYTF. The CDR3 DNA is TGCGCCAGCAACGACAATCGAGCTAACTATGGCTACACCTTC.

The rearrangement joins TRBV21-1 to TRBJ1-6; TRBD1 is taken as the D call from the table, unchecked against the DNA. TRBV21-1 has pseudogene status. The CDR3 length is 15 residues. The CDR3 coding sequence is TGTGCCAGCAGCAAAGCGGAGGGGGCGAATTCACCCCTCCACTTT. As protein: CASSKAEGANSPLHF.

This chain joins TRBV5-4 and TRBJ2-1; 9 nucleotides agree with TRBD1. The CDR3 spans 13 residues. After removal of 3 bases from V and 8 bases from J, the junction contained 3 bases not matched to a gene. Germline lookup yields CDR1 SGHNT and CDR2 YYREEE (reference sequence). In DNA form, the CDR3 reads TGTGCCAGCAGCTATTGGGACAGGGATGAGCAGTTCTTC. Translation: CASSYWDRDEQFF.

The gene calls are TRBV27 and TRBJ2-4; tentatively, D is TRBD1 (6 bases). The germline gives CDR1 MNHEY, CDR2 SMNVEV (reference sequence). V lost 0 bases to trimming and J lost 0 bases, with 12 bases between them. The CDR3 runs to 17 residues. CDR3: CASSLSRGTLAKNIQYF. The CDR3 DNA sequence: TGTGCCAGCAGTTTATCCAGGGGAACCTTAGCCAAAAACATTCAGTACTTC.

This clone was seen a few times. The chain joins TRBV7-9 to TRBJ1-2; TRBD1 is a possible D gene (5 bases). Between the trimmed V and J ends, which lost 3 bases and 8 bases, there was a span of 19 bases. The length of the CDR3 is 15 residues. From germline, CDR1 is SEHNR and CDR2 FQNEAQ (reference sequence). The CDR3 nucleotides read TGTGCCAGCAGCTTTATGGGAGGGGAAGGTGGCGGCTACACCTTC. Residues: CASSFMGGEGGGYTF.

The gene calls are TRBV6-5 and TRBJ1-5, with D unresolved. CDR3 length: 12 residues. V dropped 0 bases and J dropped 6 bases, with 3 bases sitting between them. Germline V CDR1 and CDR2: MNHEY, SVGAGI. In DNA, the CDR3 is TGTGCCAGCAGTTACTCAGGTCAGCCCCAGCATTTT. Protein sequence: CASSYSGQPQHF.

This clone was counted a few times. This chain joins TRBV4-1 and TRBJ2-3, with D possibly being TRBD2 (5 bases). Germline V gives CDR1 MGHRA, CDR2 YSYEKL. The CDR3 has 14 residues. The V end was cut by 4 bases, the J end by 2 bases, with 10 bases between. The CDR3 sequence: CASSLDSITDTQYF. The CDR3 DNA reads as TGCGCCAGCAGCCTGGACTCCATCACAGATACGCAGTATTTT.

The chain has TRBV5-6 and TRBJ2-7, with TRBD2 as a possible D gene (6 bases). CDR3 length: 17 residues. Trimming stripped 4 bases from V and 0 bases from J, with 20 bases between. Per germline, CDR1 SGHDT and CDR2 YYEEEE. The CDR3 nucleotides read TGTGCCAGCAGCCCGGAATTCGGGCGGGATTACTCCTACGAGCAGTACTTC. Protein product: CASSPEFGRDYSYEQYF.

CDR3 DNA: TGTGCCAGTAGTATAGACCGGGGACTCCGCTACGAGCAGTACTTC. Translating it yields CASSIDRGLRYEQYF. The chain joins TRBV19 to TRBJ2-7, with D maybe TRBD2 (6 bases). V lost 0 bases, J lost 3 bases, and 12 bases lay in between. From germline, CDR1 is LNHDA and CDR2 SQIVND (reference sequence). This CDR3 is built from 15 residues.

As DNA, the CDR3 is TGTGCCAGCAGCCGGCTAGCGGGGGGTTACAATGAGCAGTTCTTC. It translates to CASSRLAGGYNEQFF. This rearrangement joins TRBV7-8 to TRBJ2-1; TRBD2 aligns across 11 bases. V dropped 5 bases and J dropped 4; count of bases not matched to a gene: 4. The CDR3 spans 15 residues. In germline, CDR1 is SGHVS, CDR2 FQNEAQ. The full variable domain, in which reference TRBV7-8 and TRBJ2-1 provide the parts outside the CDR3, is GAGVSQSPRYKVAKRGQDVALRCDPISGHVSLFWYQQALGQGPEFLTYFQNEAQLDKSGLPSDRFFAERPEGSVSTLKIQRTQQEDSAVYLCASSRLAGGYNEQFFGPGTRLTVL.

This clone was found a few times. The chain is built from TRBV19 and TRBJ1-4; D is possibly TRBD1 (6 bases). V dropped 6 bases and J dropped 6 bases, with 20 bases sitting between them. This CDR3 is 16 amino acids long. Germline CDR1 reads LNHDA; CDR2 reads SQIVND (reference sequence). Written as DNA, the CDR3 is TGTGCCAGTAGCGACCTCGGGGGGCCAGAGGATGAAAAACTGTTTTTT. Translating gives CASSDLGGPEDEKLFF. Full variable domain (rest looked up from reference TRBV19 and TRBJ1-4): DGGITQSPKYLFRKEGQNVTLSCEQNLNHDAMYWYRQDPGQGLRLIYYSQIVNDFQKGDIAEGYSVSREKKESFPLTVTSAQKNPTAFYLCASSDLGGPEDEKLFFGSGTQLSVL.

The gene calls are TRBV2 and TRBJ2-7, with D perhaps matching TRBD2 (6 bases). From germline, CDR1 is SNHLY and CDR2 FYNNEI. The CDR3 contains 13 residues. V lost 9 bases and J lost 6, with 18 bases in between. The CDR3: CASRLDYLSEQYF. Written as DNA, the CDR3 is TGTGCCAGTCGATTGGACTACCTCAGCGAGCAGTACTTC. The whole variable domain, filled in from reference TRBV2 and TRBJ2-7, reads EPEVTQTPSHQVTQMGQEVILRCVPISNHLYFYWYRQILGQKVEFLVSFYNNEISEKSEIFDDQFSVERPDGSNFTLKIRSTKLEDSAMYFCASRLDYLSEQYFGPGTRLTVT.

J is TRBJ1-1 and V is TRBV30; D unclear. The length of the CDR3 is 13 residues. Trimming pared 4 bases from V and 11 bases from J, leaving 20 bases between. Germline CDR1 GTSNPN, CDR2 SVGIG (reference sequence). CDR3 in DNA: TGTGCCTGGACCCCCACCCAAGTATCCGGGGCTTTCTTT. Amino acids: CAWTPTQVSGAFF. The full variable domain, rest sourced from reference TRBV30 and TRBJ1-1, is SQTIHQWPATLVQPVGSPLSLECTVEGTSNPNLYWYRQAAGRGLQLLFYSVGIGQISSEVPQNLSASRPQDRQFILSSKKLLLSDSGFYLCAWTPTQVSGAFFGQGTRLTVV.

The chain has TRBV7-2 and TRBJ2-4; possible D gene TRBD2, 5 bases. The CDR3 has 15 amino acids. Germline V CDR1 and CDR2: SGHTA, FQGNSA. Trimming took 0 bases from V and 0 from J, leaving 6 bases between them. The CDR3 here is CASSLAAGAKNIQYF. As DNA, the CDR3 is TGTGCCAGCAGCTTAGCGGCGGGAGCCAAAAACATTCAGTACTTC.

The chain is built from TRBV4-1 and TRBJ1-1; D gene unclear. Germline V gene sequence: CDR1 MGHRA, CDR2 YSYEKL. The CDR3 contains 17 residues. The ends were cut back, 0 bases at V and 0 bases at J, with 14 bases in the middle. In nucleotides, the CDR3 is TGCGCCAGCAGCCAAGAGTCTCTAGGCCTAATGAACACTGAAGCTTTCTTT. It codes for CASSQESLGLMNTEAFF.

This chain links TRBV28 with TRBJ1-1; D gene ambiguous. The ends were cut back, 4 bases at V and 0 bases at J, with 9 bases in the middle. This CDR3 comprises 14 residues. Germline values: CDR1 MDHEN, CDR2 SYDVKM. DNA for the CDR3: TGTGCCAGCAGTTATTTTAAGTTGAACACTGAAGCTTTCTTT. This sequence encodes CASSYFKLNTEAFF.

The rearrangement uses TRBV5-4 and TRBJ2-1, with D perhaps matching TRBD1 (6 bases). V lost 4 bases and J lost 8, with 13 bases in between. CDR1 SGHNT and CDR2 YYREEE come from the germline V gene (reference sequence). CDR3 length equals 13 residues. The CDR3 sequence is CASSPRTEDEQFF. For the CDR3, the DNA is TGTGCCAGCAGCCCTCGGACAGAGGATGAGCAGTTCTTC.

V and J are TRBV28 and TRBJ1-4; D is uncertain. This CDR3 has 11 residues. V was cut by 6 bases and J by 16 bases, with 15 bases left in between. CDR1 MDHEN and CDR2 SYDVKM come from the germline V gene. In DNA form, the CDR3 reads TGTGCCAGCAGAAGTCTGGCCCAGTGGTTTTTT. Amino acids: CASRSLAQWFF. The variable domain in full, with the rest retrieved from reference TRBV28 and TRBJ1-4, is DVKVTQSSRYLVKRTGEKVFLECVQDMDHENMFWYRQDPGLGLRLIYFSYDVKMKEKGDIPEGYSVSREKKERFSLILESASTNQTSMYLCASRSLAQWFFGSGTQLSVL.

CDR3 nucleotides: TGCGCCAGCAGCCCGGAGAGAAACACTGAAGCTTTCTTT. Protein: CASSPERNTEAFF. This chain uses TRBV5-1 with TRBJ1-1; D call uncertain. Per germline, CDR1 SGHRS and CDR2 YFSETQ. The V and J ends lost 4 bases and 2 bases respectively, with 9 bases between them. This CDR3 comprises 13 residues.

V usage is TRBV5-1 and J usage is TRBJ1-2; D might be TRBD1 (5 bases). CDR3 length: 14 residues. Deletions cut 0 bases from V and 6 bases from J, with 12 bases between. Per the germline V gene, CDR1 is SGHRS and CDR2 is YFSETQ. CDR3 nucleotide sequence: TGCGCCAGCAGCTTGGGACGAGGGGATGATGGCTACACCTTC. It specifies CASSLGRGDDGYTF.

The rearrangement joins TRBV5-4 to TRBJ1-1, with D perhaps matching TRBD1 (5 bases). V lost 0 bases, J lost 3 bases, and 9 bases lay in between. The length of the CDR3 is 14 residues. Germline CDR1 reads SGHNT; CDR2 reads YYREEE (reference sequence). The CDR3 here is CASSLGRGDTEAFF. The CDR3 DNA is TGTGCCAGCAGCTTGGGACGGGGGGACACTGAAGCTTTCTTT.

The chain couples TRBV19 to TRBJ2-5; 7 nucleotides agree with TRBD2. The CDR3 covers 14 residues. J gave up 1 base and V 3 bases, and 2 bases lay outside the gene matches. CDR1 LNHDA and CDR2 SQIVND come from the germline V gene (reference sequence). DNA of the CDR3: TGTGCCAGTAGTATTGGCGGGGGCCAAGAGACCCAGTACTTC. Protein: CASSIGGGQETQYF.

The V gene is TRBV11-1, the J gene TRBJ1-6; D remains ambiguous. V was cut by 5 bases and J by 3 bases, with 8 bases left in between. This CDR3 comprises 14 residues. Germline loops: CDR1 SGHAT, CDR2 FQDESV (reference sequence). The CDR3, as DNA: TGTGCCAGCAGCCCAGACGGCTATAATTCACCCCTCCACTTT. Protein product: CASSPDGYNSPLHF.

The chain combines TRBV7-9 with TRBJ1-6; D might be TRBD1 (5 bases). The CDR3 runs 16 residues. From germline, CDR1 is SEHNR and CDR2 FQNEAQ (reference sequence). Trimming cost V 8 bases and J 8 bases, with 22 bases left between them. The CDR3 DNA reads as TGTGCCAGCCGGGACGCGGGCAGGGTGGTGGATTCACCCCTCCACTTT. This translates into CASRDAGRVVDSPLHF. Using reference TRBV7-9 and TRBJ1-6 for the parts outside the CDR3, the full variable domain is DTGVSQNPRHKITKRGQNVTFRCDPISEHNRLYWYRQTLGQGPEFLTYFQNEAQLEKSRLLSDRFSAERPKGSFSTLEIQRTEQGDSAMYLCASRDAGRVVDSPLHFGNGTRLTVT.